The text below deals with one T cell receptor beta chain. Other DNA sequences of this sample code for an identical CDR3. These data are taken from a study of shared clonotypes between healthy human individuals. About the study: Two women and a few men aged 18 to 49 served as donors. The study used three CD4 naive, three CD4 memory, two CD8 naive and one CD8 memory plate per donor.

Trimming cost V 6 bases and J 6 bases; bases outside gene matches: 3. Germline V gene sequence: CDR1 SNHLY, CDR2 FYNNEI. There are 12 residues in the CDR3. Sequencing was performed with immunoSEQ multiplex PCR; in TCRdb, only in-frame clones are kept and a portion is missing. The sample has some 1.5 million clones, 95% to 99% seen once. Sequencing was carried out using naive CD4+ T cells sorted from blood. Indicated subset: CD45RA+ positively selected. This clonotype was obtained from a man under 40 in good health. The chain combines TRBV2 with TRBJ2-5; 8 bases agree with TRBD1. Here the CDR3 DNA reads TGTGCCAGCAGCGACAGGGGAAAGACCCAGTACTTC. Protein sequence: CASSDRGKTQYF.